This T cell receptor beta chain emerged from a study of T cells in Graves' hyperthyroidism and ophthalmopathy. The germline V and J ends were trimmed by 4 bases and 3 bases, with 11 bases remaining between them. The CDR3 extends over 13 amino acids. CDR1 and CDR2 (germline): SGHRS, YFSETQ. Amplification targeted TCR beta CDR3 regions from RNA transcripts. A first-round RT-PCR of the TCR CDR3 used the HTBI primer set. TCRdb re-derived calls from the multiplex PCR reads in MiXCR, one entry per CDR3 protein. The profile shows a few hundred thousand distinct CDR3 sequences, about 17% of them singletons. The TCR sequence derives from a man aged 35-49 years with Graves' hyperthyroidism. The chain employs TRBV5-1 and TRBJ2-7; TRBD1 is a possible D gene (6 bases). Sequenced sample: blood. This CDR3 reads CASSPDRVYEQYF. The CDR3 DNA follows: TGCGCCAGCAGCCCGGACAGAGTCTACGAGCAGTACTTC.